Below, 3 T cell receptor beta chains from the same sample are listed, as sequenced in a study of blood T cell repertoires in COVID-19. The assay was immunoSEQ multiplex PCR, and TCRdb's table has in-frame clones only and misses some. The sample lists some 80,000 clones; roughly 80% were seen once. The sequencing sample was made of peripheral blood. The receptors stem from a woman in her 70s with acute or convalescent COVID-19.

This chain connects TRBV15 to TRBJ2-7; 7 bases are shared with TRBD1. The germline V gene has CDR1 LNHNV and CDR2 YYDKDF (reference sequence). CDR3 size: 14 residues. V lost 3 bases, J lost 3 bases, and 5 bases stayed unmatched. CDR3 DNA sequence: TGTGCCACCAGCAGGGGACAGAGCCTCTACGAGCAGTACTTC. As protein: CATSRGQSLYEQYF.

This rearrangement joins TRBV7-9 to TRBJ2-5, with D unclear. Trimming shortened V by 5 bases and J by 8 bases, and 21 bases separated the two germline ends. The germline V gene has CDR1 SEHNR and CDR2 FQNEAQ (reference sequence). This CDR3 has 15 residues. DNA of the CDR3: TGTGCCAGCAGCGCCGTTGTGGAGTTCATGAGTACCCAGTACTTC. Its protein product is CASSAVVEFMSTQYF.

This chain connects TRBV7-3 to TRBJ2-1, with 7 positions matching TRBD2. This CDR3 has 16 amino acids. Germline CDR1 is SGHTA and CDR2 is FQGTGA. V lost 3 bases to trimming and J lost 1 base; unmatched junction nucleotides: 6. CDR3 residues: CASSFYGGSSYNEQFF. CDR3 bases: TGTGCCAGCAGCTTTTATGGCGGGAGTTCCTACAATGAGCAGTTCTTC.